The present entry profiles one TCR beta chain with its context. The antigen this receptor binds is unknown. No much larger clonotype is one base removed from it; base qualities were not supplied. The V end gives up 5 bases and the J end 6 bases, leaving 6 bases in the junction not matched to a gene. CDR1 and CDR2 are drawn from the germline V gene (reference sequence): SEHNR, FQNEAQ. The CDR3 runs 14 amino acids, cysteine and phenylalanine included. CDR3 DNA is the only sequence kept; it has 42 bases, read in frame from the first base. The data originate from a study of blood T cell repertoires in COVID-19 (dated by TCRdb to 2018 to 2021). Background on the whole study: Samples from collaborators originated in the United States, Italy and Spain and spanned both the acute and convalescent phases of COVID-19. The material from the prospective study consisted of cDNA or gDNA derived from T cells, B-cell-depleted T cells, or PBMCs. Deeply sampled blood TCRbeta repertoires from subjects exposed to, actively infected with, or recovered from COVID-19 were included in the dataset. The repertoires were made available in a free public database intended to serve as a resource for research on the immune response to SARS-CoV-2. Samples came from the ongoing ImmuneRACE study (first 160 participants) plus 1,254 subjects from 6 global collaborators. A de-identified subject ID, COVID-19 status, age in years and sex were almost always included in the sample metadata. Where available, HLA class I and class II types were taken from metadata supplied by the sample provider and were not determined by assay-based typing.

TCRbeta CDR3 regions were amplified from genomic DNA by means of the immunoSEQ Assay, a bias-controlled multiplex PCR. In the paper's pipeline: The number of nucleated cells in each sample was estimated from the amplification of reference gene primers within the assay. To quantify the absolute abundance of each unique TCRbeta CDR3 rearrangement, sequence reads were collapsed and filtered. For each sample, productive Simpson clonality was calculated as the square root of Simpson's diversity index over productive rearrangements. The table comes from immuneACCESS by way of TCRdb, which keeps in-frame sequences with V and J called. Part of the clones is missing from these tables; in studies checked, under half for an unresolved V gene and the rest for unknown reasons. The V and J calls and clone size were taken over from that table, and D and trimming were inferred from the DNA. This sample lists roughly 200,000 clones; about 87% were detected once. The ten largest clonotypes hold 1.5% to 2% of the sample.

The collaborating institutions used their own protocols to collect whole blood in K2EDTA tubes. For TCRbeta analysis, collaborator samples were shipped as frozen whole blood, as isolated PBMCs, or as DNA extracted from either sample type. The paper as a whole reports these results and caveats: The amount of clinical and demographic metadata varied by source and participant and was provided uncurated.

Sequenced sample: peripheral blood. The chain was built from TRBV7-9 and TRBJ2-4; TRBD1 matches 8 bases in the middle. This clonotype was sampled from a man aged 70-80 years with acute or convalescent COVID-19. CDR3 sequence: CASSPGTGGNIQYF. The DNA sequence is given as TGTGCCAGCAGCCCCGGGACAGGTGGAAACATTCAGTACTTC.